This T cell receptor (beta chain) was captured by sequencing in a study of T cell changes during pregnancy in multiple sclerosis. Assay used: immunoSEQ multiplex PCR; TCRdb lists only in-frame clones, some missing. The data show about 50,000 clones, roughly nine tenths seen once. Germline trimming cut 5 bases from V and 0 bases from J; bases unmatched to any gene: 8. Per the germline V gene, CDR1 is SEHNR and CDR2 is FQNEAQ (reference sequence). This CDR3 comprises 18 residues. The specimen was CD4+ T cells from peripheral blood mononuclear cells, collected before pregnancy. This chain links TRBV7-9 with TRBJ2-6, with TRBD1 matching 9 bases. The sequence derives from a female donor with multiple sclerosis, enrolled in a pregnancy study. CDR3 protein: CASSPTGQGNSGANVLTF. As DNA, the CDR3 is TGTGCCAGCAGCCCGACGGGACAGGGAAACTCTGGGGCCAACGTCCTGACTTTC.